This is a list of T cell receptor beta chains from one sample in a study of cytomegalovirus exposure and HLA in healthy donors. Measured with immunoSEQ multiplex PCR; TCRdb has only the in-frame clones, and not every one. The sample has 250,000 to 300,000 clones, approximately 85% seen once. What was sequenced was PBMCs. These receptors all stem from a woman in her thirties or forties in good health and CMV-seropositive. The CDR3 runs from the conserved cysteine through the conserved F or W. A D gene is named only where the DNA matches it firmly. The size field is filled for only some rows; it gives once, few, many or a size class.

TRBV9	TRBJ2-1	few	TRBD1	TGTGCCAGCAGCGTAGCCCCTGACAGGGCAGCCTACAATGAGCAGTTCTTC	CASSVAPDRAAYNEQFF
TRBV11-3	TRBJ1-2	-	-	TGTGCCAGCAGCTTCGGTGCGGAAACTAACTATGGCTACACCTTC	CASSFGAETNYGYTF
TRBV19	TRBJ1-1	-	-	TGTGCCAGTAGTGTCGACCGGGGAGCTGCTGAAGCTTTCTTT	CASSVDRGAAEAFF
TRBV29-1	TRBJ2-7	-	-	TGCAGCGTTTCGGGACACCTTTACGAGCAGTACTTC	CSVSGHLYEQYF
TRBV7-8	TRBJ2-7	few	-	TGTGCCAGCAGCTTAGGGTTCAGGTACTCCTACGAGCAGTACTTC	CASSLGFRYSYEQYF
TRBV5-4	TRBJ2-1	-	-	TGTGCCAGCAGTCATCCGGGAGAACCTTACAATGAGCAGTTCTTC	CASSHPGEPYNEQFF
TRBV6-5	TRBJ2-5	-	-	TGTGCCAGCAGTTACCTGGCAGGGGGAGGAGAGACCCAGTACTTC	CASSYLAGGGETQYF
TRBV19	TRBJ1-1	-	-	TGTGCCAGTAGAACAGGGTTCGGGAACACTGAAGCTTTCTTT	CASRTGFGNTEAFF
TRBV30	TRBJ2-1	-	TRBD1	TGTGCCTGGAGAGGAGACAGGGGGAGGAATGAGCAGTTCTTC	CAWRGDRGRNEQFF
TRBV27	TRBJ1-5	-	TRBD1	TGTGCCAGCAGTCCATTCAGGGACAGGGCTAATCAGCCCCAGCATTTT	CASSPFRDRANQPQHF
TRBV5-1	TRBJ1-1	-	-	TGCGCCAGCAGCTTACAGGGCCCCCGCGGAACTGAAGCTTTCTTT	CASSLQGPRGTEAFF
TRBV27	TRBJ2-5	-	TRBD2	TGTGCCAGCAGTTCGAGACCTAGCGGGAGGAGGGGGGAGACCCAGTACTTC	CASSSRPSGRRGETQYF
TRBV19	TRBJ1-2	-	TRBD1	TGTGCCAGTAGTACCTCAGGGGGGAATGGCTACACCTTC	CASSTSGGNGYTF
TRBV5-4	TRBJ1-2	-	-	TGTGCCAGCAGCTTGGACCCAGGGGCGCAATACGGCTACACCTTC	CASSLDPGAQYGYTF
TRBV7-9	TRBJ1-2	-	TRBD1	TGTGCCAGCAGCCTCGGGACAGACTTTAACTATGGCTACACCTTC	CASSLGTDFNYGYTF
TRBV7-2	TRBJ2-7	-	TRBD2	TGTGCCAGCAGCTCCGAGGGGACTAGCGGTCGGGAAGGGCAGTACTTC	CASSSEGTSGREGQYF
TRBV2	TRBJ1-2	-	-	TGTGCCAGCAGGGGGGACTCCGAAGACTACACCTTC	CASRGDSEDYTF
TRBV4-2	TRBJ2-7	-	TRBD2	TGTGCCAGCAGCCCGCCCGCGGGAGGGAACTACGAGCAGTACTTC	CASSPPAGGNYEQYF
TRBV28	TRBJ2-5	once	-	TGTGCCAGCAGTTTTAACGGGAATGTGAAGACCCAGTACTTC	CASSFNGNVKTQYF
TRBV7-3	TRBJ2-5	-	TRBD2	TGTGCCAGCAGCCTAGGGACTAGCGGGACGGGTGGGGAGACCCAGTACTTC	CASSLGTSGTGGETQYF
TRBV19	TRBJ1-1	-	-	TGTGCCAGTAGTGGACCTCAGGGAACTGAAGCTTTCTTT	CASSGPQGTEAFF
TRBV30	TRBJ2-1	few	TRBD2	TGTGCCTGGAGTATAGGGCTAGCGGGAGCTGCCTACAATGAGCAGTTCTTC	CAWSIGLAGAAYNEQFF
TRBV7-2	TRBJ1-1	-	-	TGTGCCAGCAGCCGCGGCCAGGGGTTCACTGAAGCTTTCTTT	CASSRGQGFTEAFF
TRBV4-3	TRBJ2-1	-	TRBD2	TGCGCCAGCAGCCGGCGGACTAGCGGGCGTACCAATGAGCAGTTCTTC	CASSRRTSGRTNEQFF
TRBV21-1	TRBJ2-1	-	-	TGTGCCAGCAGCAAAGTACAGGGTTGGGAAGAGTTCTTC	CASSKVQGWEEFF
TRBV5-5	TRBJ1-2	-	-	TGTGCCAGCAGAGGGGAGGACTATGGCTACACCTTC	CASRGEDYGYTF
TRBV27	TRBJ1-5	-	TRBD1	TGTGCCAGCAGTTTCCGTCAGGGGGCAGGTCAGCCCCAGCATTTT	CASSFRQGAGQPQHF
TRBV15	TRBJ2-1	-	-	TGTGCCACCAGCAGAGATAAGGGGTGGGGTGAGCAGTTCTTC	CATSRDKGWGEQFF
TRBV19	TRBJ1-1	-	TRBD1	TGTGCCAGTAGTATTTTAGGACAGGTGAACACTGAAGCTTTCTTT	CASSILGQVNTEAFF
TRBV28	TRBJ2-1	-	-	TGTGCCAGCAGTTTTCCCGGGGGATACAATGAGCAGTTCTTC	CASSFPGGYNEQFF
TRBV28	TRBJ1-2	-	-	TGTGCCAGCAGTCCCCAAGGCACAGCAACCTATGGCTACACCTTC	CASSPQGTATYGYTF
TRBV29-1	TRBJ1-2	-	-	TGCAGCGTCACCCGCGACACTAACTATGGCTACACCTTC	CSVTRDTNYGYTF
TRBV18	TRBJ2-7	-	TRBD2	TGTGCCAGCTCCCCCACTAGCGGGTACGAGCAGTACTTC	CASSPTSGYEQYF